Each of the 3 T cell receptor beta chains below was sequenced from the same sample in a study of T cell repertoires in ileal Crohn's disease. TCRdb keeps only in-frame clones here, not all; method: immunoSEQ multiplex PCR. The sample lists about 6,400 clones; roughly 77% were seen once. Input material: ileal tissue. These receptors came from an adult with Crohn's disease.

The chain carries TRBV29-1 and TRBJ2-1; D is unclear. Germline V lookup: CDR1 SQVTM, CDR2 ANQGSEA. Trimming cost V 6 bases and J 0 bases, with 15 bases left between them. The CDR3 contains 15 residues. The CDR3 DNA reads TGCAGCGTGCAAGATCTACGGAGCTCCTACAATGAGCAGTTCTTC. Its translation is CSVQDLRSSYNEQFF.

The chain joins TRBV5-1 to TRBJ1-4, with no clear D. The ends were cut back, 6 bases at V and 7 bases at J, with 16 bases in the middle. Germline-derived CDR1 and CDR2 are SGHRS and YFSETQ. The CDR3 loop spans 14 amino acids. The CDR3 loop is CASTRDGSSEKLFF. The CDR3 DNA is TGCGCCAGCACCCGAGATGGTTCGTCTGAAAAACTGTTTTTT.

The chain is built from TRBV5-1 and TRBJ2-7, with 7 bases identical to TRBD1. Per germline, CDR1 SGHRS and CDR2 YFSETQ. V lost 3 bases, J lost 5 bases, and 2 bases stayed unmatched. The CDR3 runs 12 residues. The CDR3 loop is CASSSTGDEQYF. The CDR3 coding sequence is TGCGCCAGCAGCTCTACAGGGGACGAGCAGTACTTC.